This T cell receptor beta chain derives from a study of shared clonotypes between healthy human individuals. Study results and limitations: Tissue TCR repertoires likely differ from these blood-only repertoires. Naive CD4 clonotypes were shared across a handful of donors at roughly 4.6%. The study found lower generation probabilities in non-shared clonotypes than in those shared by all four donors.

Only in-frame clones appear in the TCRdb table, and some are missing; sequencing was by immunoSEQ multiplex PCR. The repertoire has roughly 2.1 million clones, under 95% of them found once; the top ten carry 1.5% to 2%. Concerning this clone itself: Antigen specificity is unknown.

In the naive CD8 group, cells lacked CD45RO and were positively selected for CCR7, so terminally differentiated effector memory CD45RA+ cells were left out. All donors were healthy HIV-negative adults lacking recent acute infections or vaccinations. The clonotype comes from a man aged 18 to 30 in good health. Some clones in this sample may be carry-over from other donors' samples. The sample comprised naive CD8+ T cells from PBMCs.

The CDR3 nucleotides read TGTGCCAGCAGCTTTGCCGGGGCTGGCGAGCAGTACTTC. Residues: CASSFAGAGEQYF. V gene TRBV5-6 combines with J gene TRBJ2-7; either TRBD1 or TRBD2 may supply D (5 bases each). V was shortened by 2 bases and J by 6 bases, with 12 bases between the two germline ends. The CDR3 loop spans 13 amino acids. Germline V lookup: CDR1 SGHDT, CDR2 YYEEEE.